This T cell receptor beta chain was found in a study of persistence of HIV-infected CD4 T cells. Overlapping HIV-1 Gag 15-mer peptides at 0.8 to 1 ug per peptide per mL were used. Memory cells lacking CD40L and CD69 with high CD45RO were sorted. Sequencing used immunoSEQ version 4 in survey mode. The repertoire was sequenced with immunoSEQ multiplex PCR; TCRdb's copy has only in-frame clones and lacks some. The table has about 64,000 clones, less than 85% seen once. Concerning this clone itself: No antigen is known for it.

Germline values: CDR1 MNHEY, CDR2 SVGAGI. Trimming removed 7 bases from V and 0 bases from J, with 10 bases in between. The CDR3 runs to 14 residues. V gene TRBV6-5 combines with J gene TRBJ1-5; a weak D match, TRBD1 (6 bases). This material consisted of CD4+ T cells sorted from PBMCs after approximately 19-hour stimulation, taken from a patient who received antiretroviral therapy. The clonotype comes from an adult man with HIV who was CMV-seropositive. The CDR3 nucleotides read TGTGCCAGCACGGACAGAAATAGCAATCAGCCCCAGCATTTT. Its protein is CASTDRNSNQPQHF.